Listed below are T cell receptor beta chains from one sample, sequenced in a study of blood T cell repertoires in COVID-19. TCRdb's copy holds only in-frame clones and misses some; the assay was immunoSEQ multiplex PCR. The repertoire holds roughly 200,000 clones, with more than 80% as singletons. Sequencing used PBMCs or T cells enriched from blood (not recorded which). These receptors were collected from a woman in her thirties or forties with acute COVID-19. The CDR3 runs from the conserved cysteine through the conserved F or W.

CASSADREEDGYTF,TRBV5-1,TRBJ1-2
CASSVIQGNTEAFF,TRBV11-1,TRBJ1-1
CASSAGPAGEAFF,TRBV9,TRBJ1-1
CASSRDRDAPPTEAFF,TRBV18,TRBJ1-1
CASSTGQPGNEKLFF,TRBV7-2,TRBJ1-4
CASSQELGGSYNEQFF,TRBV4-3,TRBJ2-1
CASRYSGGPLGELFF,TRBV3-1/TRBV3-2,TRBJ2-2
CASSFEWTGIISEQFF,TRBV5-1,TRBJ2-1
CASSYSRLGGKLFF,TRBV6-5,TRBJ1-4
CASSVVSGPSNTEAFF,TRBV9,TRBJ1-1
CASSPGFHQPQHF,TRBV3-1/TRBV3-2,TRBJ1-5
CASSVGTEAFF,TRBV2,TRBJ1-1
CASSPNGLTGSGYTF,TRBV19,TRBJ1-2
CASSVGLAGGASTDTQYF,TRBV9,TRBJ2-3
CASSETGSNYGYTF,TRBV2,TRBJ1-2
CASSPGGRNTIYF,TRBV9,TRBJ1-3
CASRRDRASGYTF,TRBV10-2,TRBJ1-2
CAWSARGNTEAFF,TRBV30,TRBJ1-1
CASSPRDSGNTEAFF,TRBV4-1,TRBJ1-1
CASSLEGSYNSPLHF,TRBV5-1,TRBJ1-6
CASSLETGTSGGARETQYF,TRBV7-9,TRBJ2-5
CAISGPELAGLSGNEQFF,TRBV10-3,TRBJ2-1
CSVAQGAPAEQYF,TRBV29-1,TRBJ2-7
CASSPGQENQPQHF,TRBV5-1,TRBJ1-5
CASSSGTAGNTIYF,TRBV18,TRBJ1-3
CASSVPTGGNEKLFF,TRBV7-8,TRBJ1-4
CASSAQGLVGTGELFF,TRBV9,TRBJ2-2
CASSAVGGRDLAFF,TRBV9,TRBJ1-1
CASSSIPRNTEAFF,TRBV5-1,TRBJ1-1
CASSPRTGGILGTEAFF,TRBV27,TRBJ1-1
CASSLTRGEAFF,TRBV7-9,TRBJ1-1
CASSRVWTSTDTQYF,TRBV19,TRBJ2-3
CASSFSPYGEIVNTEAFF,TRBV5-5,TRBJ1-1
CASSVSSNTEAFF,TRBV25-1,TRBJ1-1
CASSNPSGQPQHF,TRBV7-9,TRBJ1-5
CASSLRGRVNTEAFF,TRBV5-6,TRBJ1-1
CATSRGGEGNTEAFF,TRBV15,TRBJ1-1
CASSSGTGGIYEQFF,TRBV5-1,TRBJ2-1
CASRFPGPGNTIYF,TRBV6-5,TRBJ1-3
CSASSGTNYGYTF,TRBV20-1,TRBJ1-2
CAWSRGQGNSPLHF,TRBV30,TRBJ1-6
CASSISRDYGYTF,TRBV19,TRBJ1-2
CASSRSGSSYNEQFF,TRBV11-3,TRBJ2-1
CASSPRLAGNTEAFF,TRBV18,TRBJ1-1
CASSFTGNTEAFF,TRBV12-3/TRBV12-4,TRBJ1-1
CASSTGDGFGETQYF,TRBV6-5,TRBJ2-5
CASSYGGGGDHGYTF,TRBV6-5,TRBJ1-2
CASSFSQSSYNSPLHF,TRBV5-1,TRBJ1-6
CATSRDRATGELFF,TRBV15,TRBJ2-2
CASSEVGRASEQFF,TRBV6-1,TRBJ2-1
CASSLGGAVGSAAFF,TRBV7-9,TRBJ1-1
CASSLFLGGDTEAFF,TRBV5-4,TRBJ1-1
CASSRVSTGELFF,TRBV5-6,TRBJ2-2
CASSELVGGMGSF,TRBV10-1,TRBJ1-2
CASSRGTGGYGYTF,TRBV5-1,TRBJ1-2
CASSLAQQGKGYTF,TRBV7-2,TRBJ1-2
CAISGLAGGLETQYF,TRBV10-3,TRBJ2-5
CASSHSGGGTDTQYF,TRBV6-4,TRBJ2-3
CASSQDGRGNTEAFF,TRBV14,TRBJ1-1